This T cell receptor (beta chain) was captured in a study of blood T cell repertoires in COVID-19 (dated by TCRdb to about 2020). About the investigation overall: Samples covering the acute and convalescent phases of COVID-19 were provided by collaborators in the United States, Italy and Spain. The prospective study material was composed of cDNA or gDNA derived from T cells, B-cell-depleted T cells, or PBMCs. A de-identified subject ID, COVID-19 status, age in years and sex were almost always included in the sample metadata. The samples were drawn from the first 160 participants of the ongoing ImmuneRACE study and from more than 1,000 subjects provided by 6 global collaborators. A freely available public database, intended as a resource for researchers studying the immune response to SARS-CoV-2, is where the repertoires were released. The dataset comprised deeply sampled blood TCRbeta repertoires from subjects exposed to, actively infected with, or recovered from COVID-19. Where available, HLA class I and class II types were taken from metadata supplied by the sample provider and were not determined by assay-based typing.

The full study reports these points: Clinical and demographic metadata were provided uncurated, with the amount varying by source and participant.

Participants in the prospective study were aged roughly 18 to 89 years, lived in under 30 United States geographic areas, and enrolled through a virtual design. Cohort assignment in the prospective study relied on participant-reported clinical history from a screening survey and a study questionnaire. For ImmuneRACE Cohort 3, a participant was defined as recovered based on two consecutive negative NP/OP PCR tests, clearance by a healthcare professional, or resolution of symptoms. In the prospective study, whole blood, serum and a nasopharyngeal or oropharyngeal swab were collected from each participant by mobile phlebotomists. Prospective study participants could optionally give additional blood draws and questionnaires over an approximately two-month period. Before DNA extraction, prospective study blood samples were shipped either frozen or at room temperature. TCRbeta CDR3 regions were amplified from genomic DNA by means of the immunoSEQ Assay, a bias-controlled multiplex PCR. Concerning the study's data processing: The number of nucleated cells in each sample was estimated by amplification of reference gene primers within the assay. To quantify the absolute abundance of each unique TCRbeta CDR3 rearrangement, sequence reads were collapsed and filtered. For each sample, productive Simpson clonality was calculated as the square root of Simpson's diversity index over productive rearrangements. Held by TCRdb, this immuneACCESS table contains in-frame sequences only and omits some clones. Under half of the omission traces to an unresolved V gene where checked; the cause of the rest is unknown. That table gives V, J and clone size, and the DNA gave D and trimming. The sample yields around 300,000 clones; roughly 90% were counted once. Together, the top ten hold over 9% of the sample.

This clone has a handful of counts. What this receptor recognizes is not known. One base away there is no much larger clone; base qualities are not given. The sequence was collected from a woman aged 25 to 39 who had recovered from COVID-19. Input material: PBMCs or T cells enriched from blood (not recorded which).

The CDR3 in this case is CASRGLADDQETQYF. The DNA reads TGTGCCAGCAGGGGACTAGCGGATGACCAAGAGACCCAGTACTTC. The chain employs TRBV2 and TRBJ2-5, and TRBD2 matches 11 of the central bases. Counted from cysteine to phenylalanine, this CDR3 has 15 amino acids. Only the CDR3 part of the read is kept: 45 bases, read in frame from the first base. CDR1 and CDR2, per the germline V gene, are SNHLY and FYNNEI. Germline trimming amounts to 6 bases on V and 0 bases on J, with 3 as the count of junction bases outside the gene matches.